A single sample is the source of the 23 T cell receptor beta chains below, sequenced in a study of T cells in Graves' hyperthyroidism and ophthalmopathy. Template material for amplifying TCR beta CDR3 regions consisted of RNA transcripts. TCR CDR3 regions were first amplified by RT-PCR with HTBI primers. MiXCR was run by TCRdb on the multiplex PCR reads, yielding one entry per CDR3 protein. The repertoire consists of hundreds of thousands of distinct CDR3 sequences, with 13% to 15% occurring once and the leading ten covering about an eighth. Source material: blood. The receptors shown here come from a woman in her forties or fifties with Graves' ophthalmopathy.

This chain links TRBV29-1 with TRBJ2-2, with TRBD2 matching 8 bases. The CDR3 is made up of 14 amino acids. The germline V gene has CDR1 SQVTM and CDR2 ANQGSEA. V lost 7 bases, J lost 4 bases, and 8 bases stayed unmatched. The CDR3 sequence is CSAATGGSTGELFF. CDR3 coding DNA: TGCAGCGCTGCGACGGGAGGGAGCACCGGGGAGCTGTTTTTT.

The table lists this clonotype with many counts. The V call is TRBV12-3 or TRBV12-4, the J call TRBJ1-2, with D possibly matching TRBD1 (6 bases). This CDR3 comprises 14 residues. The V and J ends lost 2 bases and 7 bases respectively, with 14 bases between them. The CDR3 spells CASSLRYRVGGYTF. DNA for the CDR3: TGTGCCAGCAGTTTAAGGTACAGGGTCGGTGGCTACACCTTC.

This clonotype was counted ten times or more. The chain is built from TRBV3-1 and TRBJ2-3; 7 bases align to TRBD1. The CDR3 totals 13 residues. J was trimmed by 3 bases and V by 6 bases; bases with no gene match: 3. Per germline, CDR1 LGHDT and CDR2 YNNKEL (reference sequence). The CDR3 coding sequence is TGTGCCAGCAGACAGGGGTCTACAGATACGCAGTATTTT. Protein product: CASRQGSTDTQYF.

This clonotype occurred many times. The chain employs TRBV6-1 and TRBJ2-5, with D perhaps assigned TRBD1 or TRBD2 (5 bases each). The CDR3 runs to 14 residues. The V gene lost 5 bases and the J gene lost 13 bases, with 23 bases spanning the gap. Germline V gene sequence: CDR1 MNHNS, CDR2 SASEGT. The DNA for the CDR3 is TGTGCCAGCAGTACCCGAGGGGCCTACGCCTCATGGTACTTC. Protein product: CASSTRGAYASWYF.

The V and J genes are TRBV28 and TRBJ1-3; D might be TRBD1 (6 bases). The germline gives CDR1 MDHEN, CDR2 SYDVKM. Trimming took off 1 base at V and 2 bases at J, with 12 bases between the two ends. This CDR3 is 16 amino acids long. Written as DNA, the CDR3 is TGTGCCAGCAGTTTATTGGGGGGGCTAACTGGAAACACCATATATTTT. Its protein is CASSLLGGLTGNTIYF.

This clonotype was counted ten times or more. The chain has TRBV18 and TRBJ2-3, with 7 bases matching TRBD1. CDR1 KGHSH and CDR2 LQKENI come from the germline V gene. The CDR3 loop spans 15 amino acids. Trimming at V came to 3 bases and at J to 2 bases, leaving 5 bases not matched to a gene. For the CDR3, the DNA is TGTGCCAGCTCACCTATGACAGGGATCACAGATACGCAGTATTTT. Amino acid sequence: CASSPMTGITDTQYF.

This clonotype was picked up a small number of times. The gene calls are TRBV5-8 and TRBJ1-5; 7 bases are a match to TRBD1. CDR1 and CDR2 from the germline V gene are SGHTS and YDEGEE. With V trimmed by 3 bases and J by 0 bases, 3 bases remained unmatched. CDR3 size: 15 residues. In nucleotides, the CDR3 is TGTGCCAGCAGCTCGGGACAGAGTAGCAATCAGCCCCAGCATTTT. This encodes CASSSGQSSNQPQHF.

This clonotype has at least ten counts. The chain uses TRBV7-9 and TRBJ2-1; the match to TRBD2 covers 10 bases. The CDR3 covers 17 residues. The junction had 8 bases not matched to a gene; V was cut back by 1 base and J by 5 bases. Germline V lookup: CDR1 SEHNR, CDR2 FQNEAQ (reference sequence). This CDR3 reads CASSLGDQGLADNEQFF. The CDR3 nucleotides are TGTGCCAGCAGCTTAGGCGATCAAGGACTAGCGGACAATGAGCAGTTCTTC.

The chain combines TRBV6-2 or TRBV6-3 with TRBJ2-2; 9 nucleotides match TRBD2. The V gene's germline CDR1 is MNHEY and CDR2 SVGEGT. The CDR3 has 15 amino acids. Trimming removed 5 bases from V and 3 bases from J; junction bases left unmatched: 4. DNA for the CDR3: TGTGCCAGCAGTATAGCGGGAGTGGACACCGGGGAGCTGTTTTTT. Translating it yields CASSIAGVDTGELFF.

Ten or more counts support this clonotype. The CDR3 nucleotides read TGTGCCAGCAGCTGGGGGCAGGGAAGTTCCTATGGCTACACCTTC. Its protein is CASSWGQGSSYGYTF. The genes are TRBV27 and TRBJ1-2, with a weak D call TRBD1 (6 bases). Germline V lookup: CDR1 MNHEY, CDR2 SMNVEV (reference sequence). Trimming removed 6 bases at V and 4 bases at J, with 18 bases between. CDR3 length equals 15 residues.

There are a few counts of this clonotype. The chain employs TRBV14 and TRBJ1-2; D is possibly TRBD1 (5 bases). With 5 bases removed from V and 2 bases from J, the gap between germline ends came to 15 bases. Germline CDR1 SGHDN, CDR2 FVKESK. The CDR3 is 15 residues long. CDR3 bases: TGTGCCAGCAGCTGGGCTGGGCAGGGCAACTATGGCTACACCTTC. This gives the protein CASSWAGQGNYGYTF.

This clonotype showed up many times. V is TRBV19 and J is TRBJ2-1, with TRBD2 identical over 16 bases. The CDR3 covers 19 residues. With V trimmed by 3 bases and J by 6 bases, 11 bases remained unmatched. Germline values: CDR1 LNHDA, CDR2 SQIVND (reference sequence). Here the CDR3 reads CASSIPGLAGGGSPNEQFF. The CDR3 bases are TGTGCCAGTAGTATCCCGGGACTAGCGGGAGGGGGTTCCCCCAATGAGCAGTTCTTC.

In this sample, this clonotype turned up a few times. The chain is built from TRBV28 and TRBJ2-1, with D possibly called TRBD1 or TRBD2 (6 bases each). The length of the CDR3 is 14 residues. In germline, CDR1 is MDHEN, CDR2 SYDVKM. Trimming removed 10 bases at V and 6 bases at J, with 19 bases between. Written as DNA, the CDR3 is TGTGCCACGGGCGGGACACAAGGATTCAATGAGCAGTTCTTC. Amino acids: CATGGTQGFNEQFF. Based on the CDR3 plus reference TRBV28 and TRBJ2-1, the full variable domain is DVKVTQSSRYLVKRTGEKVFLECVQDMDHENMFWYRQDPGLGLRLIYFSYDVKMKEKGDIPEGYSVSREKKERFSLILESASTNQTSMYLCATGGTQGFNEQFFGPGTRLTVL.

This clonotype was detected many times. The chain uses TRBV11-2 and TRBJ2-1; unclear D gene. V was pared by 1 base and J by 3 bases, with 13 bases between. The CDR3 is made up of 16 amino acids. The germline CDR1 and CDR2 sequences are SGHAT and FQNNGV. In nucleotides, the CDR3 is TGTGCCAGCAGCTTAGGACGAAGGTCCCTCTACAATGAGCAGTTCTTC. Translation gives CASSLGRRSLYNEQFF.

In this sample, this clonotype turned up many times. The V gene is TRBV20-1, the J gene TRBJ2-3; 8 bases map to TRBD2. After removal of 3 bases from V and 1 base from J, the junction contained 6 bases not matched to a gene. The CDR3 sequence is 15 residues long. CDR1 and CDR2 (germline): DFQATT, SNEGSKA (reference sequence). The CDR3 DNA follows: TGCAGTGCTAGCGAAACTAGCGGAGGCACAGATACGCAGTATTTT. Protein sequence: CSASETSGGTDTQYF.

This clonotype was counted at least ten times. The CDR3 protein is CSAHGLAGSTDTQYF. CDR3 DNA sequence: TGCAGTGCCCACGGACTAGCGGGAAGCACAGATACGCAGTATTTT. The V gene is TRBV20-1, the J gene TRBJ2-3; 12 bases align to TRBD2. Germline assignment: CDR1 DFQATT and CDR2 SNEGSKA (reference sequence). CDR3 size: 15 residues. The J segment lost 0 bases and the V segment lost 6 bases, leaving 4 bases of the junction unmatched.

The rearrangement links TRBV7-3 to TRBJ2-3; D is ambiguous. V was clipped by 3 bases and J by 5 bases, with 9 bases between them. There are 13 residues in the CDR3. Per the germline V gene, CDR1 is SGHTA and CDR2 is FQGTGA. CDR3 sequence reads: CASSLARQDTQYF. CDR3 nucleotide sequence: TGTGCCAGCAGCTTGGCCCGGCAAGATACGCAGTATTTT.

This clonotype was observed at least ten times. The chain recombines TRBV7-2 with TRBJ2-3, with TRBD2 identical over 9 bases. V lost 5 bases and J lost 2; bases outside the gene matches: 11. In germline, CDR1 is SGHTA, CDR2 FQGNSA. The CDR3 is 17 amino acids. As DNA, the CDR3 is TGTGCCAGCAGCCTGACTATAGCGGGAGAGCCCACAGATACGCAGTATTTT. Translating gives CASSLTIAGEPTDTQYF.

This clonotype has at least ten counts. This chain links TRBV14 with TRBJ2-3; D is undetermined. The CDR3 runs 17 residues. Germline CDR1 SGHDN, CDR2 FVKESK. Trimming cost V 0 bases and J 4 bases, with 17 bases left between them. The CDR3 sequence: CASSQDWRKVGSDTQYF. CDR3 nucleotides: TGTGCCAGCAGCCAAGATTGGCGGAAGGTTGGGTCAGATACGCAGTATTTT.

This clonotype was counted at least ten times. This chain joins TRBV27 and TRBJ1-2; 10 nucleotides align to TRBD1. Trimming took 5 bases from V and 4 from J; bases not matched to a gene: 4. In germline, CDR1 is MNHEY, CDR2 SMNVEV (reference sequence). The CDR3 runs to 14 residues. The CDR3 sequence: CASSAGTGVYGYTF. The CDR3 DNA follows: TGTGCCAGCAGTGCGGGGACAGGGGTCTATGGCTACACCTTC.

This clonotype was seen more than once but under ten times. V gene TRBV12-3 or TRBV12-4 combines with J gene TRBJ1-2; 7 bases are a match to TRBD1. The CDR3 totals 12 residues. V was pared by 7 bases and J by 7 bases, with 6 bases of the junction left unmatched. CDR3 in DNA: TGTGCCAGCACTTCGAAGGGGGCTGGCTACACCTTC. Its protein product is CASTSKGAGYTF.

This chain uses TRBV6-1 with TRBJ2-5; TRBD2 aligns across 14 bases. V dropped 6 bases and J dropped 9; count of bases not matched to a gene: 9. The CDR3 runs 15 residues. The V gene's germline CDR1 is MNHNS and CDR2 SASEGT. The CDR3 protein is CASSQGLAGDLAQYF. The CDR3 DNA reads TGTGCCAGCAGCCAGGGACTAGCGGGAGACTTGGCCCAGTACTTC.

This clonotype has ten or more counts. The chain is built from TRBV12-3 or TRBV12-4 and TRBJ1-5; 8 bases are a match to TRBD1. V trimming: 5 bases; J trimming: 13 bases; junction bases outside the gene matches: 7. The length of the CDR3 is 12 residues. The CDR3 spells CASSRDRSLQHF. CDR3 nucleotides: TGTGCCAGCAGTCGGGACAGGTCCTTACAGCATTTT.